The clone carrying this T cell receptor beta chain was detected a few times. Its antigen is not identified. This sample was taken from a study of beta chain features in type 1 diabetes. The study reverse transcribed the entire isolated RNA, so it sequenced expressed TCRB transcripts. The average read count of naive, central memory and regulatory T cell samples was several million. Sequencing was performed with immunoSEQ multiplex PCR; in TCRdb, only in-frame clones are kept and a portion is missing. The data hold almost 350,000 clones, with 8% observed a single time. Germline V gene sequence: CDR1 LGHNA, CDR2 YSLEER. The CDR3 is made up of 15 amino acids. V was shortened by 0 bases and J by 4 bases, with 12 bases between the two germline ends. Sampling consisted of one heparinised blood draw per donor, averaging about 110 mL. Purities in excess of 95% were seen in all sorted populations. Study-level results: VDJ junctions in type 1 diabetes patients carried more deletions and fewer insertions.

The chain links TRBV4-3 to TRBJ2-5; the D gene is possibly TRBD2 (5 bases). Sequenced input: central memory CD4+ T cells from blood. The receptor was isolated from a woman between 18 and 29 years old in good health. The CDR3 here is CASSQDFRGPETQYF. CDR3 DNA sequence: TGCGCCAGCAGCCAAGATTTCCGGGGTCCAGAGACCCAGTACTTC.